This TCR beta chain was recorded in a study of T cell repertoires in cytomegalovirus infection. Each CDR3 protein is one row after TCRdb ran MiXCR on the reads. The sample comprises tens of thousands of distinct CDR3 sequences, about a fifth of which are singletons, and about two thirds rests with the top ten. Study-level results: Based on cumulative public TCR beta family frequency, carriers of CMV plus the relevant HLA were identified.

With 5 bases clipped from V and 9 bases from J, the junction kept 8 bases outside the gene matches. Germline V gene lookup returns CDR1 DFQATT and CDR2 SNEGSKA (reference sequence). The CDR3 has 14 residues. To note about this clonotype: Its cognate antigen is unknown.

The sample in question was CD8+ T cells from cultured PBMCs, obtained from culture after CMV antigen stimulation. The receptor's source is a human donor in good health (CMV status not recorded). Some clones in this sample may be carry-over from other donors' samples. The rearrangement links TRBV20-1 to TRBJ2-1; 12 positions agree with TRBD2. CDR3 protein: CSASPSGRAPEQFF. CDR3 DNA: TGCAGTGCTTCCCCTAGCGGGAGGGCCCCTGAGCAGTTCTTC.